This record looks at one TCR beta chain sequence and its context. This sample is drawn from a study of blood T cell repertoires in COVID-19. Study in general: Samples came from the United States, Italy and Spain, spanning acute and convalescent COVID-19. PBMCs, B-cell-depleted T cells, or T cells provided the cDNA or gDNA that made up the material.

Germline V CDR1 and CDR2: MGHRA, YSYEKL. The CDR3 contains 16 residues. The V gene lost 0 bases and the J gene lost 8 bases, with 17 bases spanning the gap. Original processing methods: Amplification of reference gene primers was used by the study to estimate nucleated cell counts. Sequencing used immunoSEQ multiplex PCR; TCRdb keeps in-frame clones, though not all of them. V, J and clone size are those of that table, while D and trimming were read from the DNA. The profile shows roughly 340,000 clones, about 89% of them singletons. Seattle researchers signed up patients amid active infection and tracked them longitudinally.

This chain uses TRBV4-1 with TRBJ2-1; TRBD2 might be the D (6 bases). This TCR was sampled from a woman aged 45-60 years with COVID-19, enrolled during active disease. The sequenced sample consisted of peripheral blood. CDR3: CASSQEIGRRGDEQFF. As DNA, the CDR3 is TGCGCCAGCAGCCAAGAAATAGGGAGGCGTGGAGATGAGCAGTTCTTC.